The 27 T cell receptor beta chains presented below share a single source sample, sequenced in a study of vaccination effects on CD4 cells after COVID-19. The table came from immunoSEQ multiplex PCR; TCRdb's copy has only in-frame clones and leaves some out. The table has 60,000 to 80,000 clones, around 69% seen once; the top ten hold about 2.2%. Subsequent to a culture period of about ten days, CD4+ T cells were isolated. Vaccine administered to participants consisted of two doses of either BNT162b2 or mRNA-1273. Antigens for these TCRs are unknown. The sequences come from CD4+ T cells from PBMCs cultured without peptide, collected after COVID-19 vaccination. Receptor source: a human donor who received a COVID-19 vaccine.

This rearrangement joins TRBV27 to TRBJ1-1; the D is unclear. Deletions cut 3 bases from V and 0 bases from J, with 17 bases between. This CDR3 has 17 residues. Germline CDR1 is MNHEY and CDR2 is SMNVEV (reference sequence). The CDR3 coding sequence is TGTGCCAGCAGTTTCAGTCCCAGCCTCGCTGTGAACACTGAAGCTTTCTTT. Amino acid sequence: CASSFSPSLAVNTEAFF.

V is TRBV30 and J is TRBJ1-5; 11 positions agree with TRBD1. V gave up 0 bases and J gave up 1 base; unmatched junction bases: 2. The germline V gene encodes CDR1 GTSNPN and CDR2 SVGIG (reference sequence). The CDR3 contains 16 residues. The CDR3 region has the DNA TGTGCCTGGAGTGTTAGGGACAGGGGGAGCAATCAGCCCCAGCATTTT. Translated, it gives CAWSVRDRGSNQPQHF.

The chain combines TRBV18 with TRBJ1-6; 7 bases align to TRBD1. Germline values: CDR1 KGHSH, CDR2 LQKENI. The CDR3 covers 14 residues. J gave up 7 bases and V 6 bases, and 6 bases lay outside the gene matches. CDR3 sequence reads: CASSWAGGNSPLHF. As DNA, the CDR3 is TGTGCCAGCTCCTGGGCAGGGGGAAATTCACCCCTCCACTTT.

For the CDR3, the DNA is TGTGCCCACTCTGTGGGGGGCCATTCACCCCTCCACTTT. This codes for CAHSVGGHSPLHF. The chain links TRBV12-3 or TRBV12-4 to TRBJ1-6; possibly TRBD1 for D (6 bases). CDR3 length: 13 residues. V was clipped by 11 bases and J by 8 bases, with 16 bases between them.

In nucleotides, the CDR3 is TGTGCCAGTAGTATCTCCGGGCTTGGGGGCTACACCTTC. Translation: CASSISGLGGYTF. V gene TRBV19 combines with J gene TRBJ1-2; D call uncertain. Per germline, CDR1 LNHDA and CDR2 SQIVND (reference sequence). V lost 3 bases to trimming and J lost 8 bases, with 13 bases between them. CDR3 length equals 13 residues.

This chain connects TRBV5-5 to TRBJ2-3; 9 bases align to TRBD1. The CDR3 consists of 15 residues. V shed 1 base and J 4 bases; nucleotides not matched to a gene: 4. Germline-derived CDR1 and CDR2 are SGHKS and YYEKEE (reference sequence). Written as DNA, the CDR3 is TGTGCCAGCAGCTTGAGACAGGGGGGGGCAGATACGCAGTATTTT. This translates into CASSLRQGGADTQYF.

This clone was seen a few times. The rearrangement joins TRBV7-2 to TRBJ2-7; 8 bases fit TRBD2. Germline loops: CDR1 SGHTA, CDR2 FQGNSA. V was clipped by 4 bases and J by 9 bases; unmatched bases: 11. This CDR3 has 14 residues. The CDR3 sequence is CASSWGFGSGGQYV. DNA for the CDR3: TGTGCCAGCAGCTGGGGATTCGGCAGCGGGGGGCAGTACGTC.

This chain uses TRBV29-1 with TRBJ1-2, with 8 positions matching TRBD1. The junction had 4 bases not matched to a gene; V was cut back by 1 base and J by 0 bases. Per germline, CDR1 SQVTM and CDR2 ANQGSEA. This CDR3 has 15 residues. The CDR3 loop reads CSVEGTGGANYGYTF. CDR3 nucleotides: TGCAGCGTTGAAGGAACAGGGGGAGCTAACTATGGCTACACCTTC.

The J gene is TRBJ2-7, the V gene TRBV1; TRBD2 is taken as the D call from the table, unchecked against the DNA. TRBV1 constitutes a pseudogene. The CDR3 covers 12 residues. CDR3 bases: TGCACCAGCAGCCAAGACGGAGACGAGCAGTACGTC. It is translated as CTSSQDGDEQYV.

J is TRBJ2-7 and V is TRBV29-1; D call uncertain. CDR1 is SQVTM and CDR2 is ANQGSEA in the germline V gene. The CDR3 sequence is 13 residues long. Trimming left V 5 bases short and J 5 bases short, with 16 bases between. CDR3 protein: CSVPRGSRDEQYV. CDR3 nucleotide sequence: TGCAGCGTTCCCAGAGGTTCCAGAGACGAGCAGTACGTC.

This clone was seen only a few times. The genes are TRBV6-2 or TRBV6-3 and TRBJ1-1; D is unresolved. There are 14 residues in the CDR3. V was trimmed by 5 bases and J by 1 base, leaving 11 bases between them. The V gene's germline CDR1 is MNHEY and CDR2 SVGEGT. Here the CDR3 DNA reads TGTGCCAGCAGTGGGGTGATACCGAACACTGAAGCTTTCTTT. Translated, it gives CASSGVIPNTEAFF.

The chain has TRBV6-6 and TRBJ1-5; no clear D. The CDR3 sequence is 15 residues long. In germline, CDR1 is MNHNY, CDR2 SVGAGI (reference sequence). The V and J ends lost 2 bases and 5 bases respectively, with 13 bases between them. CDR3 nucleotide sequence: TGTGCCAGCAGTTACGTGGGGAATCGGGATCAGCCCCAGCATTTT. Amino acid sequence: CASSYVGNRDQPQHF.

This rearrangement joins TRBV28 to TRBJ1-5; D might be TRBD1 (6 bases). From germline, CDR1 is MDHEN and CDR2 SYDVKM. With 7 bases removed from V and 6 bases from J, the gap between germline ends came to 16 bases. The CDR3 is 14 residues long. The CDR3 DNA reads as TGTGCCAGCACCCTAGGGGGGTCGCCTCAGCCCCAGCATTTT. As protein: CASTLGGSPQPQHF.

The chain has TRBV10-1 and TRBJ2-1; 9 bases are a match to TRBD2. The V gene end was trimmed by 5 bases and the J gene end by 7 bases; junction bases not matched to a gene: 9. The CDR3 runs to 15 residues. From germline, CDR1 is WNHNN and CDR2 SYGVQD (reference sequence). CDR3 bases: TGCGCCAGCAGTCAAGGGATAGCGGGGGTTAATGAGCAGTTCTTC. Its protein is CASSQGIAGVNEQFF.

CDR3 amino acids: CATIGDRPEAFF. CDR3 bases: TGTGCCACCATCGGGGACCGCCCTGAAGCTTTCTTT. V and J are TRBV24-1 and TRBJ1-1; D is perhaps TRBD1 (5 bases). The CDR3 is 12 residues long. Deletions cut 8 bases from V and 6 bases from J, with 12 bases between. Germline V gene data show CDR1 as KGHDR and CDR2 as SFDVKD.

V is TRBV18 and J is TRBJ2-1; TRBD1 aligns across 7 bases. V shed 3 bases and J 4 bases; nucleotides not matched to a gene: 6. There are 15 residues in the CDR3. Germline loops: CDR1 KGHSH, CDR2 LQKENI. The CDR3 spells CASSPMGTDYNEQFF. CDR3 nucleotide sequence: TGTGCCAGCTCACCTATGGGGACAGATTACAATGAGCAGTTCTTC.

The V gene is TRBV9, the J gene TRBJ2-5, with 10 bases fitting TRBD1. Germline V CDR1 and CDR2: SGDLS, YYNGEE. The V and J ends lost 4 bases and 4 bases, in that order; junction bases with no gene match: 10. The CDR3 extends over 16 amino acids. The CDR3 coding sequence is TGTGCCAGCAGCCCCCTCGCGGGACAGGGGCCAGAGACCCAGTACTTC. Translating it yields CASSPLAGQGPETQYF.

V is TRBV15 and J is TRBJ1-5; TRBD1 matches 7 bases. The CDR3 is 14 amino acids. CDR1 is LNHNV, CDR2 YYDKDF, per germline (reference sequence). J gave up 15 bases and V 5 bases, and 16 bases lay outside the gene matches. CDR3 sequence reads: CATSATLTGAKRHF. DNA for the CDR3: TGTGCCACCAGCGCAACCTTAACAGGGGCCAAGAGGCATTTT.

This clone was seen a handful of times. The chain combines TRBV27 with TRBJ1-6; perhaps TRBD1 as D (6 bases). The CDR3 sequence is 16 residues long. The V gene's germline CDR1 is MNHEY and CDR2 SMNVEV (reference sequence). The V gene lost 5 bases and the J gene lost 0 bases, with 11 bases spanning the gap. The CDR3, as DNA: TGTGCCAGCAGTAACACAGGGAGCTCCTATAATTCACCCCTCCACTTT. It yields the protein CASSNTGSSYNSPLHF.

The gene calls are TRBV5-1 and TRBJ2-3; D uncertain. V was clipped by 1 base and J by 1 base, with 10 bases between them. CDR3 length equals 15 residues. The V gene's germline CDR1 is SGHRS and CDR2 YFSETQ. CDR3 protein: CASSLRDGRTDTQYF. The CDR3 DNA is TGCGCCAGCAGCTTGCGTGACGGCCGCACAGATACGCAGTATTTT.

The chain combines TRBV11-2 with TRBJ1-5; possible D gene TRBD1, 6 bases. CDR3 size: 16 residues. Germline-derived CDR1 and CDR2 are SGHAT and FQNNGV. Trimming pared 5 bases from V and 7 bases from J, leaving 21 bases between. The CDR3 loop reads CASSPTVAGGTQPQHF. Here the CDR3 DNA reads TGTGCCAGCAGCCCGACCGTGGCGGGGGGCACGCAGCCCCAGCATTTT.

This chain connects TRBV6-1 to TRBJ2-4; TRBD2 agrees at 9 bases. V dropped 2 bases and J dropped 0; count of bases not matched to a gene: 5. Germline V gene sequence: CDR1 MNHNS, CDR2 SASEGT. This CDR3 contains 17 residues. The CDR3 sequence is CASSERRRGGAKNIQYF. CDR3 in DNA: TGTGCCAGCAGTGAAAGGCGGCGGGGGGGAGCCAAAAACATTCAGTACTTC.

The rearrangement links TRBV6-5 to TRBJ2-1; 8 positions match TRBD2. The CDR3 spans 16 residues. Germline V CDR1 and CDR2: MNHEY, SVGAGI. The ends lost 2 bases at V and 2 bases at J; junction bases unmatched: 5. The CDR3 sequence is CASSYRPAGAYNEQFF. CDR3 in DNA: TGTGCCAGCAGTTACCGCCCAGCGGGGGCCTACAATGAGCAGTTCTTC.

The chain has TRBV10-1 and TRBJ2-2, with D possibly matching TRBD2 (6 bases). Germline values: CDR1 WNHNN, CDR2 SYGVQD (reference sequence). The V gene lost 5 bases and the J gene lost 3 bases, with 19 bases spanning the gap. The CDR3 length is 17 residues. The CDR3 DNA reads TGCGCCAGCAGTCCCAGGGAGGCGGGCGTCTACACCGGGGAGCTGTTTTTT. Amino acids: CASSPREAGVYTGELFF.

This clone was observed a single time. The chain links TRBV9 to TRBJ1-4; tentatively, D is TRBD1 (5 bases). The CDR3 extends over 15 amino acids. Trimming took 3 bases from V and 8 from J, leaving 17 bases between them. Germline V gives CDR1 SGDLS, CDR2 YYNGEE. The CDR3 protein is CASSARTPKGEKLFF. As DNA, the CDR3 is TGTGCCAGCAGCGCCCGGACCCCGAAGGGGGAAAAACTGTTTTTT.

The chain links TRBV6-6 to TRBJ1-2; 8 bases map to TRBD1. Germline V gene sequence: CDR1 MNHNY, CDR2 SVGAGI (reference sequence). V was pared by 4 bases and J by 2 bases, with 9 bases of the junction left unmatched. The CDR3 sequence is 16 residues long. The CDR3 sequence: CASSSLGQGGNYGYTF. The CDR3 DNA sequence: TGTGCCAGCAGTTCCCTCGGACAGGGAGGGAACTATGGCTACACCTTC.

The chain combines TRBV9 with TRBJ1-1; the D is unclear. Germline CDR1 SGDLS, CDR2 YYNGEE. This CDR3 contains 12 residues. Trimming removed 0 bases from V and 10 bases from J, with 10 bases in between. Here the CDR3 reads CASSVGTRGAFF. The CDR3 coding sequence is TGTGCCAGCAGCGTAGGAACCCGCGGAGCTTTCTTT. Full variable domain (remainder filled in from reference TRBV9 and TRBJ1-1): DSGVTQTPKHLITATGQRVTLRCSPRSGDLSVYWYQQSLDQGLQFLIQYYNGEERAKGNILERFSAQQFPDLHSELNLSSLELGDSALYFCASSVGTRGAFFGQGTRLTVV.